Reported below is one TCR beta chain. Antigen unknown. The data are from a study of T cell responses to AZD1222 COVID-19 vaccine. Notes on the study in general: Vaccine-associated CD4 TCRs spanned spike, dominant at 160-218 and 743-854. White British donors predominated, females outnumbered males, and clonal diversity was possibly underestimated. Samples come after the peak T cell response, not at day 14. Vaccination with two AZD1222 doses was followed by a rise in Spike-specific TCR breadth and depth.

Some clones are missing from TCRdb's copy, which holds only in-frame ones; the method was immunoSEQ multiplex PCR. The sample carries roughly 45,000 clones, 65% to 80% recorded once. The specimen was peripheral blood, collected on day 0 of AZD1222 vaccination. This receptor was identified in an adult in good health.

CDR3 region: CASLDLRASGNTIYF. CDR3 nucleotides: TGTGCCAGCCTAGACCTCAGGGCGTCTGGAAACACCATATATTTT. The chain has TRBV6-4 and TRBJ1-3, with D possibly TRBD1 on 5 matching bases. Germline values: CDR1 MRHNA, CDR2 SNTAGT. The CDR3 spans 15 residues. Trimming left V 8 bases short and J 1 base short, with 15 bases between.